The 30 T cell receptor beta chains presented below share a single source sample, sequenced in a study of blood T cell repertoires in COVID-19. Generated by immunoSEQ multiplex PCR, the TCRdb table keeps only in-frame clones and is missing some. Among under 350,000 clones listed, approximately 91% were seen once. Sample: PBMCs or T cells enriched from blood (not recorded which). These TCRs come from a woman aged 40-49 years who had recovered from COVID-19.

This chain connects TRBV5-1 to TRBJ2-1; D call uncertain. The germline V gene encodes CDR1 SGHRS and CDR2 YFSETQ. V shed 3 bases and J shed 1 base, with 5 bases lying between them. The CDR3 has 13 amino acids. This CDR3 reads CASSSGSYNEQFF. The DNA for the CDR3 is TGCGCCAGCAGCTCAGGATCCTACAATGAGCAGTTCTTC.

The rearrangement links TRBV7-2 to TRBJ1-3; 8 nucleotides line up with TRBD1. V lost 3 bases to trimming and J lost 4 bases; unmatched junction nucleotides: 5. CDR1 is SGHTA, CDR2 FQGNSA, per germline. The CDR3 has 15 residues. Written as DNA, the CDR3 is TGTGCCAGCAGCTTCCAGGGGGCGAGCGGAAACACCATATATTTT. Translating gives CASSFQGASGNTIYF.

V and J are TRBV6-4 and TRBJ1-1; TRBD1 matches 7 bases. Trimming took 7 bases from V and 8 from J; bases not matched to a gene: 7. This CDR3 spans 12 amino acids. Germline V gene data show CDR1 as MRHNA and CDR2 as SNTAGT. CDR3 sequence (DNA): TGTGCCAGCACCAACCGACAGGGCGAAGCTTTCTTT. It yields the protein CASTNRQGEAFF.

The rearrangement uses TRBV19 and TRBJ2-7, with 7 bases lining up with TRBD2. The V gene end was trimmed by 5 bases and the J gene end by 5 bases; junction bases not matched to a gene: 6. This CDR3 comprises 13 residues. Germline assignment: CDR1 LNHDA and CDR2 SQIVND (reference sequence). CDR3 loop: CASSLTGGHEQYF. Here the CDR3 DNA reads TGTGCCAGTAGTCTAACGGGAGGCCACGAGCAGTACTTC.

For the CDR3, the DNA is TGTGCCAGCAGCGTAACCCCGGGGGGCGGGTATGAAGCTTTCTTT. This sequence encodes CASSVTPGGGYEAFF. This rearrangement joins TRBV7-6 to TRBJ1-1; D perhaps matches TRBD1 (6 bases). The CDR3 loop spans 15 amino acids. The germline V gene encodes CDR1 SGHVS and CDR2 FNYEAQ. Trimming took 5 bases from V and 7 from J, leaving 20 bases between them. Variable domain in full (rest from reference TRBV7-6 and TRBJ1-1): GAGVSQSPRYKVTKRGQDVALRCDPISGHVSLYWYRQALGQGPEFLTYFNYEAQQDKSGLPNDRFSAERPEGSISTLTIQRTEQRDSAMYRCASSVTPGGGYEAFFGQGTRLTVV.

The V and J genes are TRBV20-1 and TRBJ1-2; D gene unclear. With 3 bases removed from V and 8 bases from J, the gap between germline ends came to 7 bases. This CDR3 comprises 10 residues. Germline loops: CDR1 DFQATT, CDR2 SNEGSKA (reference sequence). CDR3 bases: TGCAGTGCTAGGGCTGAAGGCTACACCTTC. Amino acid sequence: CSARAEGYTF.

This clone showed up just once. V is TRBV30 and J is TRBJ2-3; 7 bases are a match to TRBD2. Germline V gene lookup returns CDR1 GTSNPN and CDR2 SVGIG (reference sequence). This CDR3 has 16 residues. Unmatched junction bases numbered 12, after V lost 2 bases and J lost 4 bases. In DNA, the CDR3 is TGTGCCTGGAGTCGCTTTAGCGGGCCCGGGGCAGATACGCAGTATTTT. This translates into CAWSRFSGPGADTQYF.

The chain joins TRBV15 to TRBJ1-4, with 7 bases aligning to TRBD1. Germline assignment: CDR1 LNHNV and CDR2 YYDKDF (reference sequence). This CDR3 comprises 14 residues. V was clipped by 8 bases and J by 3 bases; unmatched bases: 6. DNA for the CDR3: TGTGCCACCGCACGACAGGGATCTAATGAAAAACTGTTTTTT. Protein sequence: CATARQGSNEKLFF.

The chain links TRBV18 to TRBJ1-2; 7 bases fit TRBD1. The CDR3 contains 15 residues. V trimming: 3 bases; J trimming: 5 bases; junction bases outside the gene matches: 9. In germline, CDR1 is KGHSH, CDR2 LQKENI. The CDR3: CASSPSGQPLYGYTF. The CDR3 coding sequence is TGTGCCAGCTCACCCTCGGGACAGCCCTTATATGGCTACACCTTC.

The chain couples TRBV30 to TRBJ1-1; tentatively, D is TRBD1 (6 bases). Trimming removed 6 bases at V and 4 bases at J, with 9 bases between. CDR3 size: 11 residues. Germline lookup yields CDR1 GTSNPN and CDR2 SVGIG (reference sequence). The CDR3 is CACYRATEAFF. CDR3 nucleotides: TGTGCCTGCTACAGGGCCACTGAAGCTTTCTTT.

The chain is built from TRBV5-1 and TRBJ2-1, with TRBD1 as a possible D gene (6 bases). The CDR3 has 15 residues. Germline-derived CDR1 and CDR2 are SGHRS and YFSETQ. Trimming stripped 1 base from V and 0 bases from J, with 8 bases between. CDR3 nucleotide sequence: TGCGCCAGCAGCTTGACAGGGAGCTCCTACAATGAGCAGTTCTTC. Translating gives CASSLTGSSYNEQFF. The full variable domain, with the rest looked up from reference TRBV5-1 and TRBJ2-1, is KAGVTQTPRYLIKTRGQQVTLSCSPISGHRSVSWYQQTPGQGLQFLFEYFSETQRNKGNFPGRFSGRQFSNSRSEMNVSTLELGDSALYLCASSLTGSSYNEQFFGPGTRLTVL.

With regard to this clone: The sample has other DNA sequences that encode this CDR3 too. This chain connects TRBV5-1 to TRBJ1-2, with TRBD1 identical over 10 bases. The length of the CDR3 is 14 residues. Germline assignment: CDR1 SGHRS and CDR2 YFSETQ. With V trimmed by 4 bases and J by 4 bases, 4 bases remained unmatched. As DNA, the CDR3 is TGCGCCAGCAGCCCCGGACAGGGGGGCTATGGCTACACCTTC. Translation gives CASSPGQGGYGYTF.

The CDR3 protein is CASSPRQGRTEAFF. For the CDR3, the DNA is TGTGCCAGCAGCCCTCGACAGGGCCGCACTGAAGCTTTCTTT. The chain is built from TRBV7-2 and TRBJ1-1, with 7 bases identical to TRBD1. The CDR3 is made up of 14 amino acids. Trimming at V came to 5 bases and at J to 4 bases, leaving 7 bases not matched to a gene. The germline CDR1 and CDR2 sequences are SGHTA and FQGNSA.

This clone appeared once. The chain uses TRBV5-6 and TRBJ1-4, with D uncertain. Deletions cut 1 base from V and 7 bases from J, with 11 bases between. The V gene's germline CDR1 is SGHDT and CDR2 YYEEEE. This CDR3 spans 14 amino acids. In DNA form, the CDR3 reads TGTGCCAGCAGCTTGTGGCAGTTTGGTGAAAAACTGTTTTTT. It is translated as CASSLWQFGEKLFF.

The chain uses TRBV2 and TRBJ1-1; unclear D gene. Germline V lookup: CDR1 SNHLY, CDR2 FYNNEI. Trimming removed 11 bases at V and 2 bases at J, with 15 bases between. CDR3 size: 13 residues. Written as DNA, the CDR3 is TGTGCCCCGGGGAGGTTGGTAAACACTGAAGCTTTCTTT. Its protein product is CAPGRLVNTEAFF.

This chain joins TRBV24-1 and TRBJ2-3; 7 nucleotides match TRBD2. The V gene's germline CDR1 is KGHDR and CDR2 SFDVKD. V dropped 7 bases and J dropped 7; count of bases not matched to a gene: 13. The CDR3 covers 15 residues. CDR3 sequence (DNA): TGTGCCACCAGGGATGGGGAGGGTGCCAGTTATACGCAGTATTTT. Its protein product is CATRDGEGASYTQYF.

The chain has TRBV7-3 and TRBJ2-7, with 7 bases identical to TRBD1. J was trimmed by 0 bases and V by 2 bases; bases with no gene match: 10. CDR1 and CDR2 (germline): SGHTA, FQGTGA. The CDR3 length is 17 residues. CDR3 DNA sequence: TGTGCCAGCAGCTTACGGTTCGGGACAGTATTCTCCTACGAGCAGTACTTC. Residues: CASSLRFGTVFSYEQYF.

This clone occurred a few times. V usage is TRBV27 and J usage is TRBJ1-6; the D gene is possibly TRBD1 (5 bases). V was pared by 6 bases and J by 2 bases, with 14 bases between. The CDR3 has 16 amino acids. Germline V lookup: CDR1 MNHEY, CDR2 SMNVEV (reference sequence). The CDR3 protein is CASSLTQGPYNSPLHF. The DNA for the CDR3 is TGTGCCAGCAGCCTCACCCAGGGTCCCTATAATTCACCCCTCCACTTT.

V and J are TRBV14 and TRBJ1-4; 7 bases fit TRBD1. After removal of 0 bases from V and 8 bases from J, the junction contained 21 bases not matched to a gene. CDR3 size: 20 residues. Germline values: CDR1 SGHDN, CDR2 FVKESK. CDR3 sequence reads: CASSQDRRRTGDIGAEKLFF. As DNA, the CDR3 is TGTGCCAGCAGCCAAGATCGGCGACGTACAGGGGACATCGGGGCCGAAAAACTGTTTTTT.

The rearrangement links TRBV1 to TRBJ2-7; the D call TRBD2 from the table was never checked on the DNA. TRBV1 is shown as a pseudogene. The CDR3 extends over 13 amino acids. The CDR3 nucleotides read TGCACCAGCAGCCACCGACTAGCTGACGAGCAGTACTTC. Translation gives CTSSHRLADEQYF.

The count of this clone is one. DNA for the CDR3: TGTGCCAGTACCCTGAGGACAGGGAGCAATGAGCAGTTCTTC. Its protein is CASTLRTGSNEQFF. V gene TRBV19 combines with J gene TRBJ2-1; TRBD1 aligns across 8 bases. The CDR3 runs 14 residues. The V gene end was trimmed by 7 bases and the J gene end by 6 bases; junction bases not matched to a gene: 8. CDR1 and CDR2 (germline): LNHDA, SQIVND (reference sequence).

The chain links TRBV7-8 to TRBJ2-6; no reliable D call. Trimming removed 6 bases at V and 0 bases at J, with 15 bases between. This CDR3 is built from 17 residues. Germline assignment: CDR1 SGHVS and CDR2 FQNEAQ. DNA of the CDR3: TGTGCCAGCAGTCACAGACCCCCGAACTCTGGGGCCAACGTCCTGACTTTC. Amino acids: CASSHRPPNSGANVLTF. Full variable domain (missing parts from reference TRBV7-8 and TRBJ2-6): GAGVSQSPRYKVAKRGQDVALRCDPISGHVSLFWYQQALGQGPEFLTYFQNEAQLDKSGLPSDRFFAERPEGSVSTLKIQRTQQEDSAVYLCASSHRPPNSGANVLTFGAGSRLTVL.

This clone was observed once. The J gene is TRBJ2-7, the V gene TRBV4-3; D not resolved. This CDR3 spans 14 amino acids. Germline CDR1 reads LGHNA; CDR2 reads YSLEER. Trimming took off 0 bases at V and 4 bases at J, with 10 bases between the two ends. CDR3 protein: CASSQDPRLYEQYF. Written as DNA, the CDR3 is TGCGCCAGCAGCCAAGATCCCAGATTATACGAGCAGTACTTC.

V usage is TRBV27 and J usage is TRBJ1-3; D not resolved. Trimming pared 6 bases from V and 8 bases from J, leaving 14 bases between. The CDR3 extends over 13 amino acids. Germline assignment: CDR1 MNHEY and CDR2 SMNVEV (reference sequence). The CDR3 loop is CASRPGNEDTIYF. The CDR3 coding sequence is TGTGCCAGCAGGCCGGGGAATGAAGACACCATATATTTT.

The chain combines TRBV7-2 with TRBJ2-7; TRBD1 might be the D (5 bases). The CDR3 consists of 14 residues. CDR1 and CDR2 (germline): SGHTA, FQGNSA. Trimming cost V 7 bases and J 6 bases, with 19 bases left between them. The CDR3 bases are TGTGCCAGCACAAAACTTCAGGGTTATAGCGAGCAGTACTTC. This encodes CASTKLQGYSEQYF.

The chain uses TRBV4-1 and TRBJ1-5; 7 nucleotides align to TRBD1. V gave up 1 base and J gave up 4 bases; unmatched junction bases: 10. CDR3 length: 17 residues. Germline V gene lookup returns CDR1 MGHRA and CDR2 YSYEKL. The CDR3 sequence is CASSQVSGTAKNQPQHF. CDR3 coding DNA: TGCGCCAGCAGCCAAGTGAGTGGGACAGCAAAAAATCAGCCCCAGCATTTT.

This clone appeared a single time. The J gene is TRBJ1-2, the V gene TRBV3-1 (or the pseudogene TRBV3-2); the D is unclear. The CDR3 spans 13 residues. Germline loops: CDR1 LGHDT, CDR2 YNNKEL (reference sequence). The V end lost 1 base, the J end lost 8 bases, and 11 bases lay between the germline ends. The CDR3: CASSQGSVAGYTF. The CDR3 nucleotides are TGTGCCAGCAGCCAAGGGTCGGTTGCCGGCTACACCTTC.

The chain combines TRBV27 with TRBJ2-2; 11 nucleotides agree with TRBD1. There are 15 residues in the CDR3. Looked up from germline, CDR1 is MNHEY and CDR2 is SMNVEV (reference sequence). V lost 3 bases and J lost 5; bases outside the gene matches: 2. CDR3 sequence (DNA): TGTGCCAGCAGTTTTGGACAGGGGGCGACCGGGGAGCTGTTTTTT. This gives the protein CASSFGQGATGELFF.

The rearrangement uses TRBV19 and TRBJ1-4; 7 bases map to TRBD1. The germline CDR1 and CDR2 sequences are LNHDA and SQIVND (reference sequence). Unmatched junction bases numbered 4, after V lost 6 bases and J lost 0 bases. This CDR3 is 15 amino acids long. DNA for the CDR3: TGTGCCAGTAGGCTAACAGGGGCAACTAATGAAAAACTGTTTTTT. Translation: CASRLTGATNEKLFF.

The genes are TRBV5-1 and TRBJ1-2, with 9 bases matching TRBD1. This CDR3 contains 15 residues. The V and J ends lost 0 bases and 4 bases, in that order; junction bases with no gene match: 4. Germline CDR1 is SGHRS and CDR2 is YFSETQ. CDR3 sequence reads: CASSLGQGEAYGYTF. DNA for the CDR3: TGCGCCAGCAGCTTGGGACAGGGGGAAGCCTATGGCTACACCTTC.